Presented here are 19 T cell receptor beta chains from one specimen sequenced in a study of response to subunit inactivated influenza vaccine. TCRdb re-derived calls from the RT-PCR reads in MiXCR, one entry per CDR3 protein. This sample carries hundreds of thousands of distinct CDR3 sequences, roughly 15% of them seen once, and the ten largest clones take approximately 7.6%. The sample was PBMCs from blood, taken approximately 15 days before vaccination. These receptors originate from a man aged 50 to 60 who received an inactivated influenza vaccine.

The rearrangement joins TRBV6-5 to TRBJ1-6; D remains unclear. Germline CDR1 and CDR2: MNHEY and SVGAGI. The V end lost 4 bases, the J end lost 7 bases, and 20 bases lay between the germline ends. CDR3 length equals 17 residues. This chain's CDR3 is CASSSGVGWPGNSPLHF. CDR3 nucleotide sequence: TGTGCCAGCAGTTCGGGCGTGGGGTGGCCGGGCAATTCACCCCTCCACTTT.

In DNA, the CDR3 is TGTGCCAGCAGTGCAACTAGTAAGACCCAGTACTTC. Protein: CASSATSKTQYF. V and J are TRBV6-2 or TRBV6-3 and TRBJ2-5, with a tentative D call TRBD2 (5 bases). V was clipped by 5 bases and J by 6 bases, with 10 bases between them. The CDR3 runs to 12 residues. Germline V gene sequence: CDR1 MNHEY, CDR2 SVGEGT.

This clonotype was recorded many times. J is TRBJ2-1 and V is TRBV4-1; D possibly corresponds to TRBD1 (5 bases). Germline V gene data show CDR1 as MGHRA and CDR2 as YSYEKL. Between the trimmed V and J ends, which lost 0 bases and 9 bases, there was a span of 9 bases. CDR3 length equals 13 residues. The CDR3 DNA reads TGCGCCAGCAGCCAAGATCCTGGGGCTGAGCAGTTCTTC. Its translation is CASSQDPGAEQFF.

The V gene is TRBV20-1, the J gene TRBJ2-2; D may be TRBD2 (6 bases). The CDR3 contains 16 residues. The V gene's germline CDR1 is DFQATT and CDR2 SNEGSKA (reference sequence). V was shortened by 0 bases and J by 4 bases, with 15 bases between the two germline ends. CDR3 region: CSARDRVGGTTGELFF. The CDR3 DNA reads TGCAGTGCTAGAGATCGGGTGGGAGGAACCACCGGGGAGCTGTTTTTT.

The sample holds a few counts of this clonotype. This sequence joins TRBV15 and TRBJ1-1, with D unclear. V lost 0 bases to trimming and J lost 0 bases, with 8 bases between them. Per the germline V gene, CDR1 is LNHNV and CDR2 is YYDKDF (reference sequence). CDR3 length: 15 residues. The CDR3 DNA is TGTGCCACCAGCAGAGAGGAGGGCATGAACACTGAAGCTTTCTTT. As protein: CATSREEGMNTEAFF.

The genes are TRBV4-2 and TRBJ1-1; D is ambiguous. Germline values: CDR1 LGHNA, CDR2 YNFKEQ. The CDR3 contains 14 residues. The V end was cut by 3 bases, the J end by 0 bases, with 8 bases between. CDR3 sequence: CASSQNSMNTEAFF. In DNA, the CDR3 is TGTGCCAGCAGCCAGAATTCGATGAACACTGAAGCTTTCTTT.

The chain uses TRBV9 and TRBJ1-2; D gene unclear. The CDR3 covers 14 residues. In germline, CDR1 is SGDLS, CDR2 YYNGEE. V was shortened by 0 bases and J by 5 bases, with 11 bases between the two germline ends. The CDR3 reads CASSVVTEEYGYTF. The CDR3 DNA sequence: TGTGCCAGCAGCGTAGTGACCGAGGAATATGGCTACACCTTC. The variable domain in full, with the rest retrieved from reference TRBV9 and TRBJ1-2, is DSGVTQTPKHLITATGQRVTLRCSPRSGDLSVYWYQQSLDQGLQFLIQYYNGEERAKGNILERFSAQQFPDLHSELNLSSLELGDSALYFCASSVVTEEYGYTFGSGTRLTVV.

This clonotype was counted many times. The chain employs TRBV29-1 and TRBJ2-3, with TRBD2 matching over 10 bases. Trimming took 0 bases from V and 6 from J; bases not matched to a gene: 12. The CDR3 totals 17 residues. Germline loops: CDR1 SQVTM, CDR2 ANQGSEA. The CDR3 sequence: CSVEDSASGGGGDTQYF. DNA of the CDR3: TGCAGCGTTGAAGATTCGGCCAGCGGGGGGGGAGGGGATACGCAGTATTTT.

This clonotype came up a few times. This sequence joins TRBV27 and TRBJ2-7, with 12 bases fitting TRBD1. V was pared by 5 bases and J by 4 bases, with 6 bases of the junction left unmatched. The CDR3 extends over 15 amino acids. Germline CDR1 MNHEY, CDR2 SMNVEV (reference sequence). In DNA, the CDR3 is TGTGCCAGCAGTATGGGGACAGGGGGCTTGTACGAGCAGTACTTC. Its protein is CASSMGTGGLYEQYF.

The CDR3 loop is CASSQASGAINNEQFF. The CDR3, as DNA: TGCGCCAGCAGCCAAGCTAGCGGGGCCATTAACAATGAGCAGTTCTTC. The gene calls are TRBV4-3 and TRBJ2-1; 9 bases line up with TRBD2. Germline V lookup: CDR1 LGHNA, CDR2 YSLEER. V dropped 1 base and J dropped 5; count of bases not matched to a gene: 6. The CDR3 length is 16 residues.

The V call is TRBV6-5, the J call TRBJ2-5, with 8 bases that match TRBD1. The CDR3 loop spans 14 amino acids. The germline V gene encodes CDR1 MNHEY and CDR2 SVGAGI. V lost 4 bases to trimming and J lost 5 bases; unmatched junction nucleotides: 6. The CDR3 loop reads CASSSGQGSETQYF. DNA of the CDR3: TGTGCCAGCAGTTCCGGACAGGGATCGGAGACCCAGTACTTC.

The chain links TRBV5-1 to TRBJ1-5; D remains unclear. Trimming took 4 bases from V and 3 from J, leaving 17 bases between them. The CDR3 covers 16 residues. Germline CDR1 is SGHRS and CDR2 is YFSETQ. The CDR3 DNA reads TGCGCCAGCAGCCCCTCCCCGGGAGGGATCAATCAGCCCCAGCATTTT. The encoded protein is CASSPSPGGINQPQHF.

This clonotype was seen many times. The genes are TRBV12-3 or TRBV12-4 and TRBJ2-5, with D perhaps given as TRBD1 or TRBD2 (5 bases each). V shed 6 bases and J shed 4 bases, with 12 bases lying between them. This CDR3 is built from 13 residues. The CDR3 DNA follows: TGTGCCAGCAGGAGGGGCCTCGGAGAGACCCAGTACTTC. Protein: CASRRGLGETQYF.

This clonotype was counted at least ten times. The chain links TRBV27 to TRBJ2-5, with D perhaps TRBD1 or TRBD2 (5 bases each). Trimming removed 5 bases from V and 5 bases from J, with 12 bases in between. This CDR3 has 13 residues. Germline loops: CDR1 MNHEY, CDR2 SMNVEV (reference sequence). CDR3 residues: CASSLAWGETQYF. CDR3 DNA sequence: TGTGCCAGCAGTCTAGCCTGGGGGGAGACCCAGTACTTC.

This clonotype was detected many times. The chain combines TRBV29-1 with TRBJ2-1, with D tentatively TRBD1 (6 bases). V lost 8 bases, J lost 6 bases, and 14 bases lay in between. Germline V gene sequence: CDR1 SQVTM, CDR2 ANQGSEA. The CDR3 has 12 residues. Here the CDR3 DNA reads TGCAGCTACGAAGGGGGAGTCAATGAGCAGTTCTTC. This codes for CSYEGGVNEQFF.

V and J are TRBV5-1 and TRBJ2-4; a weak D match, TRBD2 (5 bases). The CDR3 has 14 residues. The V end was cut by 4 bases, the J end by 0 bases, with 8 bases between. Germline V gene lookup returns CDR1 SGHRS and CDR2 YFSETQ. CDR3 sequence reads: CASSQGRAKNIQYF. CDR3 nucleotides: TGCGCCAGCAGCCAAGGGAGAGCCAAAAACATTCAGTACTTC.

Only a few counts were recorded for this clonotype. This chain uses TRBV5-1 with TRBJ2-3; maybe TRBD2 (5 bases). V was cut by 3 bases and J by 2 bases, with 16 bases left in between. Germline-derived CDR1 and CDR2 are SGHRS and YFSETQ. CDR3 length equals 16 residues. The CDR3 DNA follows: TGCGCCAGCAGCTCACAACCCCGGGGTTTCACAGATACGCAGTATTTT. This encodes CASSSQPRGFTDTQYF.

This clonotype was seen ten or more times. The V gene is TRBV5-1, the J gene TRBJ2-1; 10 bases map to TRBD2. The J segment lost 7 bases and the V segment lost 0 bases, leaving 4 bases of the junction unmatched. CDR1 is SGHRS, CDR2 YFSETQ, per germline. CDR3 length: 15 amino acids. CDR3 nucleotide sequence: TGCGCCAGCAGCTTGGGAGCGGGGGGGCCAAATGAGCAGTTCTTC. This gives the protein CASSLGAGGPNEQFF.

Ten or more counts support this clonotype. The chain couples TRBV24-1 to TRBJ2-1, with 10 nucleotides matching TRBD2. Germline V gene sequence: CDR1 KGHDR, CDR2 SFDVKD. V lost 4 bases and J lost 9; bases outside the gene matches: 5. This CDR3 is built from 14 residues. The CDR3 sequence is CATSELAGRGEQFF. The CDR3 coding sequence is TGTGCCACCAGTGAACTAGCGGGAAGGGGTGAGCAGTTCTTC.